Listed here are 5 T cell receptor beta chains from one sample, sequenced in a study of T-cell memory formation after mild COVID-19. Via MiXCR, TCRdb re-called the 5' RACE reads, giving one row per CDR3 protein. The sample yields about 130,000 distinct CDR3 sequences, over 15% seen once. Sequenced sample: PBMCs or a T cell subset sorted from them (not recorded which). The origin of the receptors is a man between 18 and 29 years old who had mild COVID-19 (a few samples of this study predate the infection). Cell type and time point are not known.

The chain couples TRBV27 to TRBJ1-5; D remains unclear. The germline CDR1 and CDR2 sequences are MNHEY and SMNVEV (reference sequence). This CDR3 contains 16 residues. Deletions cut 2 bases from V and 0 bases from J, with 11 bases between. The CDR3 region is CASSLSVTYSNQPQHF. CDR3 nucleotide sequence: TGTGCCAGCAGTTTAAGTGTCACGTATAGCAATCAGCCCCAGCATTTT.

The rearrangement uses TRBV20-1 and TRBJ2-3; 13 bases line up with TRBD2. V gave up 5 bases and J gave up 3 bases; unmatched junction bases: 11. Germline V gene sequence: CDR1 DFQATT, CDR2 SNEGSKA (reference sequence). The CDR3 covers 17 residues. The DNA of the CDR3 is TGCAGTGCTCCGAGATTGACTAGCGGGGGGTTAACAGATACGCAGTATTTT. This sequence encodes CSAPRLTSGGLTDTQYF.

This clonotype has a handful of counts. The DNA of the CDR3 is TGTGCCAGCAGCACCGGACGGAACTTTGCAACTAATGAAAAACTGTTTTTT. Protein: CASSTGRNFATNEKLFF. This chain joins TRBV9 and TRBJ1-4; D is ambiguous. The CDR3 is 17 amino acids. Germline CDR1 and CDR2: SGDLS and YYNGEE. V lost 4 bases and J lost 0, with 16 bases in between.

This clonotype was observed a single time. The V call is TRBV6-2 or TRBV6-3, the J call TRBJ2-2; no clear D. This CDR3 comprises 12 residues. Germline CDR1 is MNHEY and CDR2 is SVGEGT. The V end was cut by 8 bases, the J end by 0 bases, with 4 bases between. Here the CDR3 reads CASRANTGELFF. The CDR3 nucleotides are TGTGCCAGCCGGGCGAACACCGGGGAGCTGTTTTTT.

The chain links TRBV7-9 to TRBJ2-1; either TRBD1 or TRBD2 may supply D (5 bases each). This CDR3 contains 14 residues. Germline CDR1 SEHNR, CDR2 FQNEAQ (reference sequence). Trimming stripped 6 bases from V and 6 bases from J, with 15 bases between. Here the CDR3 reads CASSPRGSGNEQFF. Here the CDR3 DNA reads TGTGCCAGCAGTCCTCGGGGCAGTGGCAATGAGCAGTTCTTC.